The 18 T cell receptor beta chains below come from one sample, sequenced in a study of T cell responses to AZD1222 COVID-19 vaccine. Here immunoSEQ multiplex PCR was the method, and the copy in TCRdb shows in-frame clones only, minus some. The sample contains around 160,000 clones, 80% to 90% of which appear only once. Sequences were derived from peripheral blood, sampled on day 0 of AZD1222 vaccination. The receptors come from an adult in good health.

The V gene is TRBV19, the J gene TRBJ2-1; the match to TRBD2 covers 14 bases. Per germline, CDR1 LNHDA and CDR2 SQIVND (reference sequence). The CDR3 has 18 amino acids. Unmatched junction bases numbered 13, after V lost 6 bases and J lost 6 bases. The CDR3 DNA reads TGTGCCAGTAGGAACCCTTTGGGACTAGCGGGAGATGGCAATGAGCAGTTCTTC. Residues: CASRNPLGLAGDGNEQFF.

The chain joins TRBV30 to TRBJ2-7; possibly TRBD1 or TRBD2 for D (5 bases each). The CDR3 covers 14 residues. CDR1 is GTSNPN, CDR2 SVGIG, per germline (reference sequence). V was shortened by 2 bases and J by 2 bases, with 13 bases between the two germline ends. The CDR3 DNA reads as TGTGCCTGGAGTTCCGGGACGATTACCTACGAGCAGTACTTC. Amino acid sequence: CAWSSGTITYEQYF.

This clone has ten or more counts. The DNA of the CDR3 is TGTGCCAGCAGCTTACAGCAGGGTTGGGGACTTGAGCAGTTCTTC. Translation gives CASSLQQGWGLEQFF. V usage is TRBV7-2 and J usage is TRBJ2-1, with TRBD2 as a possible D gene (6 bases). The CDR3 runs to 15 residues. Germline-derived CDR1 and CDR2 are SGHTA and FQGNSA. Trimming removed 2 bases from V and 9 bases from J, with 17 bases in between.

V and J are TRBV2 and TRBJ1-1, with 7 bases identical to TRBD1. Trimming at V came to 4 bases and at J to 3 bases, leaving 5 bases not matched to a gene. Germline values: CDR1 SNHLY, CDR2 FYNNEI. The CDR3 contains 14 residues. Here the CDR3 reads CASSVTGADTEAFF. The CDR3 DNA reads TGTGCCAGCAGTGTAACAGGGGCGGACACTGAAGCTTTCTTT.

The chain is built from TRBV6-4 and TRBJ1-1; perhaps TRBD1 as D (6 bases). The ends were cut back, 5 bases at V and 6 bases at J, with 22 bases in the middle. In germline, CDR1 is MRHNA, CDR2 SNTAGT. The CDR3 spans 16 residues. CDR3 bases: TGTGCCAGCAGTCCTCCCGCGAGGACAGAAAACGCTGAAGCTTTCTTT. This sequence encodes CASSPPARTENAEAFF.

The chain couples TRBV6-2 or TRBV6-3 to TRBJ2-3; TRBD1 matches 9 bases. Germline assignment: CDR1 MNHEY and CDR2 SVGEGT. With 5 bases clipped from V and 2 bases from J, the junction kept 5 bases outside the gene matches. The length of the CDR3 is 15 residues. CDR3 coding DNA: TGTGCCAGCAGTCACAGGGGGCCCCCCACAGATACGCAGTATTTT. It translates to CASSHRGPPTDTQYF.

This chain links TRBV19 with TRBJ2-7; possibly TRBD2 for D (5 bases). Trimming shortened V by 1 base and J by 0 bases, and 13 bases separated the two germline ends. CDR1 is LNHDA, CDR2 SQIVND, per germline (reference sequence). The CDR3 sequence is 16 residues long. Written as DNA, the CDR3 is TGTGCCAGTAGTATAGTGGGAGTCGGCCTCTCCTACGAGCAGTACTTC. Translated: CASSIVGVGLSYEQYF.

The V call is TRBV7-2, the J call TRBJ1-2; D is undetermined. The CDR3 extends over 16 amino acids. Deletions cut 6 bases from V and 4 bases from J, with 21 bases between. Germline V gives CDR1 SGHTA, CDR2 FQGNSA. CDR3 nucleotide sequence: TGTGCCAGCAGTCGTAGCCCCAGGACGGGAGTCTATGGCTACACCTTC. Its translation is CASSRSPRTGVYGYTF.

This chain links TRBV30 with TRBJ2-7; D not resolved. Per the germline V gene, CDR1 is GTSNPN and CDR2 is SVGIG (reference sequence). The CDR3 has 11 residues. V was shortened by 2 bases and J by 12 bases, with 14 bases between the two germline ends. This CDR3 is CAWSTLNRAYF. DNA of the CDR3: TGTGCCTGGAGTACCCTCAACCGGGCGTACTTC.

In regard to this clone: Other DNA sequences in this specimen translate into the identical CDR3. The chain employs TRBV28 and TRBJ1-1; D is uncertain. From germline, CDR1 is MDHEN and CDR2 SYDVKM. V lost 3 bases, J lost 3 bases, and 5 bases lay in between. The CDR3 runs 12 residues. CDR3 sequence: CASSLGYTEAFF. The CDR3 nucleotides read TGTGCCAGCAGTTTGGGTTACACTGAAGCTTTCTTT. The full variable domain, its missing parts supplied by reference TRBV28 and TRBJ1-1, is DVKVTQSSRYLVKRTGEKVFLECVQDMDHENMFWYRQDPGLGLRLIYFSYDVKMKEKGDIPEGYSVSREKKERFSLILESASTNQTSMYLCASSLGYTEAFFGQGTRLTVV.

The chain couples TRBV5-6 to TRBJ2-2; the match to TRBD1 covers 7 bases. Per the germline V gene, CDR1 is SGHDT and CDR2 is YYEEEE. The junction had 19 bases not matched to a gene; V was cut back by 5 bases and J by 6 bases. The CDR3 runs 18 residues. CDR3 in DNA: TGTGCCAGCAGATATGGCCCCGCCGACAGGGTTCGCGCCGGGGAGCTGTTTTTT. This codes for CASRYGPADRVRAGELFF.

The chain employs TRBV10-3 and TRBJ1-1; D remains ambiguous. V lost 3 bases and J 6 bases, leaving 14 bases between the germline ends. The CDR3 has 14 residues. Per the germline V gene, CDR1 is ENHRY and CDR2 is SYGVKD. The CDR3 coding sequence is TGTGCCATCAGTGAACGAGGGTTCCCGTCTGAAGCTTTCTTT. Translation: CAISERGFPSEAFF.

The chain couples TRBV7-9 to TRBJ1-3; 7 nucleotides agree with TRBD1. The V and J ends lost 6 bases and 4 bases, in that order; junction bases with no gene match: 6. This CDR3 region has 14 residues. CDR1 SEHNR and CDR2 FQNEAQ come from the germline V gene (reference sequence). The CDR3 here is CASSTDRAGNTIYF. The CDR3 DNA reads TGTGCCAGCAGTACAGACAGGGCCGGAAACACCATATATTTT.

The chain employs TRBV15 and TRBJ1-1; weak D call: TRBD1 (5 bases). This CDR3 comprises 15 residues. The germline V and J ends were trimmed by 4 bases and 0 bases, with 12 bases remaining between them. Germline CDR1 and CDR2: LNHNV and YYDKDF (reference sequence). This CDR3 reads CATSIVNRMNTEAFF. For the CDR3, the DNA is TGTGCCACCAGCATTGTCAACAGGATGAACACTGAAGCTTTCTTT.

The chain joins TRBV3-1 (or the pseudogene TRBV3-2) to TRBJ1-2; no clear D. The CDR3 extends over 13 amino acids. Per germline, CDR1 LGHDT and CDR2 YNNKEL (reference sequence). V dropped 3 bases and J dropped 2 bases, with 7 bases sitting between them. CDR3 loop: CASSQTRNYGYTF. CDR3 DNA: TGTGCCAGCAGCCAGACAAGGAACTATGGCTACACCTTC.

The chain uses TRBV2 and TRBJ1-6; D not certain. Per germline, CDR1 SNHLY and CDR2 FYNNEI. This CDR3 spans 13 amino acids. V lost 6 bases, J lost 7 bases, and 10 bases lay in between. CDR3 sequence: CASRLDRNSPLHF. The CDR3 DNA reads TGTGCCAGCAGGTTAGACCGGAATTCACCCCTCCACTTT.

The count of this clone is one. The rearrangement uses TRBV11-2 and TRBJ2-1; weak D call: TRBD2 (6 bases). The CDR3 spans 13 residues. The V and J ends lost 7 bases and 6 bases respectively, with 13 bases between them. CDR1 and CDR2 (germline): SGHAT, FQNNGV. CDR3 nucleotides: TGTGCCAGCACAGGGACTTGGCTCAATGAGCAGTTCTTC. It codes for CASTGTWLNEQFF. The full variable domain, in which reference TRBV11-2 and TRBJ2-1 provide the parts outside the CDR3, is EAGVAQSPRYKIIEKRQSVAFWCNPISGHATLYWYQQILGQGPKLLIQFQNNGVVDDSQLPKDRFSAERLKGVDSTLKIQPAKLEDSAVYLCASTGTWLNEQFFGPGTRLTVL.

The V and J genes are TRBV7-9 and TRBJ1-1; D ambiguous. The germline V and J ends were trimmed by 5 bases and 5 bases, with 9 bases remaining between them. In germline, CDR1 is SEHNR, CDR2 FQNEAQ (reference sequence). This CDR3 is built from 12 residues. DNA for the CDR3: TGTGCCAGCAGCCCGGGAAGGACTGAAGCTTTCTTT. It encodes CASSPGRTEAFF. Complete variable domain (other parts from reference TRBV7-9 and TRBJ1-1): DTGVSQNPRHKITKRGQNVTFRCDPISEHNRLYWYRQTLGQGPEFLTYFQNEAQLEKSRLLSDRFSAERPKGSFSTLEIQRTEQGDSAMYLCASSPGRTEAFFGQGTRLTVV.